This T cell receptor (beta chain) was documented in a study of T cell responses to AZD1222 COVID-19 vaccine (dated by TCRdb to the early 2020s). The study in broad terms: AZD1222 recipients with second doses at about 4 weeks or about 12 weeks were pooled, because spike-specific TCR depth and breadth did not differ between schedules. TCR sequencing was performed for over 230 trial participants, of whom 200 to 210 were given two doses of AZD1222 and around 25 were given two doses of MenACWY control vaccine. Enrollment into the trials was organized by age into subgroups of 18-55, 56-69 and 70-plus years, and those subgroups contained approximately 160, 26 and 62 TCR-sequenced participants, respectively.

Taken with the paper, the label for time point translates to: baseline before first vaccination. The vaccinee samples were drawn from two UK trials, COV001 and COV002, one of which was a single-blind randomized controlled phase 2/3 trial testing AZD1222 (ChAdOx1 nCoV-19) in healthy adults. For TCRbeta chain sequencing, PBMC samples from trial participants were taken at day 0 and at day 28 after the second dose. Clipping removes 4 bases from V and 7 bases from J, with 3 as the unmatched junction base count. CDR1 is given as SGHRS and CDR2 as YFSETQ, both from the germline V gene. The CDR3 numbers 14 residues from cysteine through phenylalanine. Just CDR3 DNA is preserved here, 42 bases in frame from base 1. This clone was picked up one time. Its antigen is not yet known. Per-base quality was not reported, and no clone a single base away is much larger than it. The CDR3 regions of human TCRbeta chains were subjected to immunosequencing. Per the source publication's procedure: TCRs in the repertoires were matched against a reference library of SARS-CoV-2-specific TCRs that had been generated with the MIRA antigen-specificity platform. Breadth was defined as the fraction of unique TCRs that were SARS-CoV-2-associated. Depth was defined as the fraction of total T cells that were SARS-CoV-2-associated. Using the MIRA data, each spike-specific TCR was mapped to the spike region that the TCR reacts to and placed in a CD4 or CD8 class. Log10-transformed breadth and depth values were compared by one-way ANOVA with Sidak's multiple comparisons tests. TCRdb provides this immuneACCESS table in a form limited to in-frame rearrangements. Some clones are lacking; in checked studies, under half of them reflect an unresolved V gene, and why the rest are absent is not known. That table supplies the V and J calls and clone size; D and trimming were determined from the DNA. The sample table lists 95,000 or so clones, roughly nine tenths of them with a count of one. Clones ranked in the top ten supply 3.5% to 4.5% of the sample.

The research as a whole found: After two AZD1222 doses, both the breadth and the depth of spike-specific TCRs were significantly higher than at day 0 and than in MenACWY recipients. The 56-69-year group was small, and its depth increase did not reach significance, likely because of low power. Reportedly, almost half of the unique spike-specific TCRs recognized epitopes lying outside the regions that are mutated in the B.1.351 and B.1.1.7 variants. Conclusions about previously exposed vaccinees are limited, since just 5 to 7 AZD1222 recipients were seropositive for SARS-CoV-2 at baseline. Participants were mostly white British, with more females than males. The authors suggested clonal diversity may have been underestimated. CD4 TCRs associated with the vaccine covered the entire spike protein, and the dominant responses were in regions 160-218 and 743-854. Because no day 14 peak-response samples were available, the repertoires could be characterized only after the peak T cell response.

Specimen: peripheral blood, collected on day 0 of AZD1222 vaccination. The source is an adult in good health. Here the chain combines TRBV5-1 and TRBJ1-6; TRBD1 agrees with 9 junctional bases. The DNA reads as follows: TGCGCCAGCAGCGCGGGACAGGGAAATTCACCCCTCCACTTT. Its coded protein is CASSAGQGNSPLHF.